The 5 T cell receptor beta chains reported below all come from one sample, sequenced in a study of spatial heterogeneity in lung cancer. TCRdb re-called the 5' RACE reads through MiXCR, storing one row per CDR3 protein. This table has some 11,000 distinct CDR3 sequences, 5.5% to 7.5% appearing once. Time point indicated: sample taken at primary tumor resection. The input material, whole RNA from tumor, nontumor lung or frozen PBMC, was sequenced unsorted. Sample: normal lung tissue next to the tumor, taken at surgery. These receptors were collected from a male donor with early-stage non-small cell lung cancer.

This clonotype was seen at least ten times. In a library made to pick up alpha chains, this beta chain is a stray read with a size that means little. This chain connects TRBV6-1 to TRBJ2-2, with D unresolved. Per germline, CDR1 MNHNS and CDR2 SASEGT. CDR3 length: 15 residues. The V end lost 2 bases, the J end lost 4 bases, and 11 bases lay between the germline ends. The chain's CDR3 is CASSEQRRPTGELFF. For the CDR3, the DNA is TGTGCCAGCAGTGAACAAAGGCGGCCCACCGGGGAGCTGTTTTTT.

This clonotype was detected ten times or more. This beta chain is a stray read from a library made for alpha chains; its abundance is not meaningful. V is TRBV27 and J is TRBJ2-7; TRBD1 matches at 7 bases. CDR3 length equals 14 residues. Trimming at V came to 7 bases and at J to 2 bases, leaving 8 bases not matched to a gene. Germline values: CDR1 MNHEY, CDR2 SMNVEV (reference sequence). CDR3 in amino acids: CASKGQMGAYEQYF. The CDR3 nucleotides read TGTGCCAGCAAGGGACAGATGGGGGCCTACGAGCAGTACTTC.

This clonotype was found many times. This beta chain is an unintended read in a library built for alpha chains; its size means little. The chain employs TRBV20-1 and TRBJ2-7; 7 positions match TRBD1. V dropped 1 base and J dropped 4; count of bases not matched to a gene: 7. CDR3 length: 14 residues. Germline V gene data show CDR1 as DFQATT and CDR2 as SNEGSKA (reference sequence). Here the CDR3 reads CSARAEGAGYEQYF. CDR3 nucleotide sequence: TGCAGTGCTAGAGCCGAGGGGGCAGGGTACGAGCAGTACTTC.

This clonotype was seen repeatedly, ten times or more. Within a library made for alpha chains, this beta chain is off target, and its count is uninformative. In DNA form, the CDR3 reads TGTGCCAGCAGCTTGCGGGGTTTCCCCTACGAGCAGTACTTC. This gives the protein CASSLRGFPYEQYF. This sequence joins TRBV5-4 and TRBJ2-7; perhaps TRBD2 as D (5 bases). The CDR3 has 14 amino acids. V was pared by 1 base and J by 2 bases, with 10 bases between. The germline CDR1 and CDR2 sequences are SGHNT and YYREEE (reference sequence).

This clonotype has at least ten counts. Little can be read into the size of this beta chain, an off-target read in a library designed for alpha chains. The V and J genes are TRBV4-3 and TRBJ1-5, with D possibly TRBD1 on 6 matching bases. V gave up 4 bases and J gave up 4 bases, with 17 bases separating them. Germline lookup yields CDR1 LGHNA and CDR2 YSLEER. The CDR3 spans 16 residues. The CDR3 loop reads CASSPGAQGENQPQHF. The CDR3 DNA follows: TGCGCCAGCAGCCCTGGAGCACAGGGAGAAAATCAGCCCCAGCATTTT.